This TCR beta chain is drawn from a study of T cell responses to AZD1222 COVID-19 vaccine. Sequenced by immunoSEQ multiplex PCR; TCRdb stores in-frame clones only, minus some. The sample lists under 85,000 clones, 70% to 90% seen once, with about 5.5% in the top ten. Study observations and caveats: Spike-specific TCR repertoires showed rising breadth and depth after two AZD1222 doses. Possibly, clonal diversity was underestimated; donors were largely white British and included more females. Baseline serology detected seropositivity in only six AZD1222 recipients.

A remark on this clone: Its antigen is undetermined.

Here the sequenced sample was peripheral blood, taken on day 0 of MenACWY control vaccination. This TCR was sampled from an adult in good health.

CDR3 nucleotide sequence: TGCAGTGCTAGTCGAGCGCAACGGAACACTGAAGCTTTCTTT. Translating gives CSASRAQRNTEAFF. The chain carries TRBV20-1 and TRBJ1-1; D unclear. Germline V CDR1 and CDR2: DFQATT, SNEGSKA (reference sequence). V shed 3 bases and J shed 1 base, with 12 bases lying between them. The CDR3 sequence is 14 residues long.